The clone carrying this T cell receptor (beta chain) was found once. No antigen is known for it. The data were taken from a study of PD-1 blockade in mismatch repair-deficient tumors. Study findings and constraints: Rapid post-treatment expansion, then contraction, generally preceding radiologic response, marked tumor-resident clones.

PCR or immunohistochemistry showed mismatch repair deficiency in every enrolled patient. TCR sequencing covered a few patients who responded to pembrolizumab. Germline trimming cut 1 base from V and 5 bases from J; bases unmatched to any gene: 5. The CDR3 is 15 residues long. CDR1 SGHAT and CDR2 FQNNGV come from the germline V gene. Only in-frame clones appear in the TCRdb table, and some are missing; sequencing was by immunoSEQ multiplex PCR. The data contain under 150,000 clones, 85% to 90% of them singletons. The rearrangement uses TRBV11-2 and TRBJ2-1; 7 bases agree with TRBD2. The material sequenced was peripheral blood, taken approximately 72 weeks after starting pembrolizumab. The TCR was taken from an adult with mismatch repair-deficient cancer. The CDR3 here is CASSLVRELNNEQFF. CDR3 DNA sequence: TGTGCCAGCAGCTTAGTGCGGGAGCTGAACAATGAGCAGTTCTTC.